This T cell receptor (beta chain) comes out of a study of T cell clusters in autoimmune cytopenias. TRB rearrangements were amplified by touch-down multiplex PCR with mixed TRB-A/B primers. No DNA is given; TCRdb re-called the multiplex PCR reads and lists each CDR3 protein once. The table lists 6,000 to 7,000 distinct CDR3 sequences. This CDR3 has 16 amino acids. Germline loops: CDR1 SGHRS, CDR2 YFSETQ. About 39,000 genome equivalents of blood DNA were amplified for TRB. Findings and limits, study-wide: No cluster-lack signature appeared between secondary cytopenia and chronic lymphocytic leukemia patients, apparently due to lymphoma masking.

Of note for this clonotype: The antigen is not known.

These same records also appear under a second study, on T cell repertoires in aging, cancer and after chemotherapy. That study reports: Six age groups, ranging from 30 or younger to 70 or older, included the donors.

The receptor comes from a human donor in good health. V and J are TRBV5-1 and TRBJ2-2; as DNA is missing, the TRBD1 call by TCRdb cannot be tested. Sequencing was carried out using peripheral blood. The CDR3 protein is CASKGGAALVAGELFF.